This T cell receptor beta chain was sequenced in a study of T cell responses to AZD1222 COVID-19 vaccine. Study-level results: Unmutated regions of variants are reportedly targeted by nearly half of spike-specific TCRs. At baseline, just 5 or 6 AZD1222 recipients tested seropositive. Dominant CD4 TCR responses targeted spike regions 160-218 and 743-854.

This clone has just one count. What it recognizes is unknown. Pooled in the analysis were second doses at about 4 or about 12 weeks. Sequencing used immunoSEQ multiplex PCR; TCRdb keeps in-frame clones, though not all of them. The table records approximately 130,000 clones, 88% of them present only once. This CDR3 is built from 14 residues. Trimming removed 4 bases from V and 5 bases from J, with 11 bases in between. CDR1 and CDR2 (germline): SGHDN, FVKESK. This chain connects TRBV14 to TRBJ2-2; D is uncertain. This clonotype was sampled from an adult who received the AZD1222 COVID-19 vaccine. This sample comprised peripheral blood, obtained 28 days after the second AZD1222 dose. CDR3 bases: TGTGCCAGCAGCCGCGAGTGGGTTACCGGGGAGCTGTTTTTT. Its translation is CASSREWVTGELFF.